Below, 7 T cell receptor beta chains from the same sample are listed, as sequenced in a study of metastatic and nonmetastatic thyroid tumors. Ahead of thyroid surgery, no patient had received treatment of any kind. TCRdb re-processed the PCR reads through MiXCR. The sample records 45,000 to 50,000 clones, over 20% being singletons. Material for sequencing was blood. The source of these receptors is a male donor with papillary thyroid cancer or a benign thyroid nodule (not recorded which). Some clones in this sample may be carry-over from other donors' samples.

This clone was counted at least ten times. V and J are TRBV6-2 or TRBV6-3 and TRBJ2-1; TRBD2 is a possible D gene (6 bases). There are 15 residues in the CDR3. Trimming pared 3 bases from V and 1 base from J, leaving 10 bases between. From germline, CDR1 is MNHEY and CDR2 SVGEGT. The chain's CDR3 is CASSYLATSYNEQFF. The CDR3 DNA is TGTGCCAGCAGTTATCTAGCGACATCCTACAATGAGCAGTTCTTC.

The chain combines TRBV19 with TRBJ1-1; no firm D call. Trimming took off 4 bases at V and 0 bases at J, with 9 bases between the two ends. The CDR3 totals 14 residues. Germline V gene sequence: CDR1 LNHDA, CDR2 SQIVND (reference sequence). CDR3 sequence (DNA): TGTGCCAGTAGTAAAGGACGGATGAACACTGAAGCTTTCTTT. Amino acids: CASSKGRMNTEAFF.

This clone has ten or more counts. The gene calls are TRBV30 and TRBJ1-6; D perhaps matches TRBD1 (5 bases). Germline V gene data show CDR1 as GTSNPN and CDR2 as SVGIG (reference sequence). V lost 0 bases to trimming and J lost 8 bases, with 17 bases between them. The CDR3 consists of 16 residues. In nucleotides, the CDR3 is TGTGCCTGGAGTGTCCCAGGGACCGTGACTCATTCACCCCTCCACTTT. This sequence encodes CAWSVPGTVTHSPLHF. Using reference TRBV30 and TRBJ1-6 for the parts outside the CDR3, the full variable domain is SQTIHQWPATLVQPVGSPLSLECTVEGTSNPNLYWYRQAAGRGLQLLFYSVGIGQISSEVPQNLSASRPQDRQFILSSKKLLLSDSGFYLCAWSVPGTVTHSPLHFGNGTRLTVT.

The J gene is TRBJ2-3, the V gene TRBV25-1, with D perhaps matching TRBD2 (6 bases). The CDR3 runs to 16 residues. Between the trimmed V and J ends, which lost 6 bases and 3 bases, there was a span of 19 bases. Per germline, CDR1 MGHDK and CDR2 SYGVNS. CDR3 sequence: CASSPNGGRKTDTQYF. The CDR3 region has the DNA TGTGCCAGCAGCCCCAACGGAGGGAGGAAAACAGATACGCAGTATTTT.

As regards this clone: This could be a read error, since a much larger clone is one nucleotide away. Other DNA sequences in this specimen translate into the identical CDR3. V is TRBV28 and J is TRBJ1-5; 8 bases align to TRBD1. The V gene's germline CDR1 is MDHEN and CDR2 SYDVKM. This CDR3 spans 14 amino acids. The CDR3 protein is CASSLQGESQPQHF. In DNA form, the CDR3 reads TGTGCCAGCAGTCTACAGGGGGAGAGTCAGCCCCAGCATTTC.

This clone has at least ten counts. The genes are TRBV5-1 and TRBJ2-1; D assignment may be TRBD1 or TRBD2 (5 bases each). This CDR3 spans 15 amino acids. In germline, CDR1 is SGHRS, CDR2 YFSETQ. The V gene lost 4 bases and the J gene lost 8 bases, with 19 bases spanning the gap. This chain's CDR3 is CASSLRDPIPDEQFF. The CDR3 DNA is TGCGCCAGCAGCCTCCGGGACCCGATCCCCGATGAGCAGTTCTTC.

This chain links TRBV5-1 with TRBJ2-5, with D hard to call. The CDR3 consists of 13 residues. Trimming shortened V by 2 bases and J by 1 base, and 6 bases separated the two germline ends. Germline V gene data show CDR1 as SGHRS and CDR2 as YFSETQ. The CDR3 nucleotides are TGCGCCAGCAGCTTCACAACCCAAGAGACCCAGTACTTC. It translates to CASSFTTQETQYF.